The present TCR beta chain was sequenced within a study of blood T cells in healthy people across ages. V lost 4 bases to trimming and J lost 5 bases; unmatched junction nucleotides: 6. The CDR3 totals 14 residues. CDR1 and CDR2 (germline): MNHEY, SMNVEV (reference sequence). This clonotype was seen a handful of times. Through a sample-barcoded 5' primer and a J-beta primer mix, a second PCR was run for roughly 7 to 12 cycles. Each CDR3 protein is one row after TCRdb ran MiXCR on the 5' RACE reads. This sample has 1.4 million or so distinct CDR3 sequences, with roughly 43% found just once. The receptor's source is a woman younger than 30 in good health. This chain links TRBV27 with TRBJ1-1, with TRBD1 matching over 8 bases. Sequences were obtained from blood. In DNA form, the CDR3 reads TGTGCCAGCAGTTCGAGGACAGGGCCTACTGAAGCTTTCTTT. Translated, it gives CASSSRTGPTEAFF.